Below are 29 T cell receptor beta chains sequenced from a single sample in a study of post-analysis software for immune sequencing data. TCR beta libraries were prepared from cDNA with unique molecular identifiers. TCRdb used MiXCR to reprocess the PCR reads, holding one entry per CDR3 protein. The table has 650,000 to 850,000 distinct CDR3 sequences, roughly half seen once. Study results and caveats: TRBV5-6, TRBV5-1 and TRBV20-1 were among roughly 5 TRBV segments more frequent in patients than controls.

Their specific antigens are unknown. Source material: blood. The receptors shown here come from a girl between 10 and 17 years old with multiple sclerosis.

In its sample, this clonotype ranks as medium-sized. The chain carries TRBV14 and TRBJ2-1; TRBD1 matches 8 bases. The V gene end was trimmed by 0 bases and the J gene end by 4 bases; junction bases not matched to a gene: 5. The germline V gene encodes CDR1 SGHDN and CDR2 FVKESK. This CDR3 is built from 16 residues. This CDR3 reads CASSQDWTGYYNEQFF. The CDR3 nucleotides are TGTGCCAGCAGCCAAGATTGGACAGGGTATTACAATGAGCAGTTCTTC.

The V gene is TRBV21-1, the J gene TRBJ2-5; the D call TRBD2 from the table was never checked on the DNA. TRBV21-1 constitutes a pseudogene. CDR3 length: 17 residues. CDR3 in DNA: TGTGCCAGCAGCAAACCCTCGAAGCGGGAGAAAAGCAATGAGCAGTACTTC. It codes for CASSKPSKREKSNEQYF.

V gene TRBV11-2 combines with J gene TRBJ2-7; D call uncertain. Germline V gene sequence: CDR1 SGHAT, CDR2 FQNNGV. The CDR3 covers 12 residues. Trimming shortened V by 5 bases and J by 9 bases, and 14 bases separated the two germline ends. The CDR3 reads CASSLGHRGQYF. The DNA for the CDR3 is TGTGCCAGCAGCCTAGGGCACCGCGGGCAGTACTTC.

The chain couples TRBV5-1 to TRBJ2-7, with 7 bases aligning to TRBD2. V trimming: 0 bases; J trimming: 0 bases; junction bases outside the gene matches: 6. The germline V gene has CDR1 SGHRS and CDR2 YFSETQ. The CDR3 covers 16 residues. The CDR3 nucleotides read TGCGCCAGCAGCTTGGGGGCTAGCGGATTCTCCTACGAGCAGTACTTC. Translating it yields CASSLGASGFSYEQYF.

This chain uses TRBV7-9 with TRBJ2-2; D unclear. The CDR3 has 15 amino acids. Deletions cut 5 bases from V and 5 bases from J, with 15 bases between. Looked up from germline, CDR1 is SEHNR and CDR2 is FQNEAQ (reference sequence). CDR3 nucleotide sequence: TGTGCCAGCAGCCCGGCCCCCGCCGGAACCGGGGAGCTGTTTTTT. Translation: CASSPAPAGTGELFF.

This clonotype was recorded a few times. This chain links TRBV12-3 or TRBV12-4 with TRBJ2-3; 9 bases map to TRBD2. The V segment lost 3 bases and the J segment 0 bases; nucleotides outside the gene matches: 13. The CDR3 is 19 amino acids. DNA of the CDR3: TGTGCCAGCAGTTTTCAACGAACTAGCGGGTTTTCTAGCACAGATACGCAGTATTTT. Amino acids: CASSFQRTSGFSSTDTQYF.

This clonotype was counted once. J is TRBJ2-1 and V is TRBV10-3; perhaps TRBD2 as D (5 bases). The CDR3 extends over 13 amino acids. The germline gives CDR1 ENHRY, CDR2 SYGVKD. V lost 8 bases and J lost 5, with 13 bases in between. The CDR3 DNA follows: TGTGCCATCCGGGATCTCACTAACAATGAGCAGTTCTTC. The encoded protein is CAIRDLTNNEQFF.

V gene TRBV24-1 combines with J gene TRBJ2-3; D not certain. The CDR3 covers 12 residues. CDR1 is KGHDR and CDR2 is SFDVKD in the germline V gene. Trimming removed 2 bases from V and 2 bases from J, with 1 base in between. The CDR3 is CATSDYTDTQYF. CDR3 DNA: TGTGCCACCAGTGATTACACAGATACGCAGTATTTT.

In this sample, this clonotype turned up once. V gene TRBV5-1 combines with J gene TRBJ1-1; D unresolved. The V and J ends lost 6 bases and 8 bases respectively, with 11 bases between them. CDR3 size: 11 residues. The V gene's germline CDR1 is SGHRS and CDR2 YFSETQ. This CDR3 reads CASILDTEAFF. For the CDR3, the DNA is TGCGCCAGCATCTTAGATACCGAAGCTTTCTTT.

This clonotype was detected only once. The gene calls are TRBV2 and TRBJ2-2; tentative D call: TRBD1 (6 bases). This CDR3 contains 15 residues. In germline, CDR1 is SNHLY, CDR2 FYNNEI. V gave up 6 bases and J gave up 4 bases, with 15 bases separating them. CDR3 bases: TGTGCCAGCAGAGAGGCCAGGGGAACCACCGGGGAGCTGTTTTTT. Translation gives CASREARGTTGELFF.

The rearrangement joins TRBV12-3 or TRBV12-4 to TRBJ2-4; D is unresolved. Trimming cost V 1 base and J 1 base, with 11 bases left between them. The CDR3 is 16 residues long. The CDR3 DNA sequence: TGTGCCAGCAGTTTAGGGCTCCCAGCGGCCAAAAACATTCAGTACTTC. Amino acids: CASSLGLPAAKNIQYF.

The gene calls are TRBV6-6 and TRBJ1-5, with 10 bases aligning to TRBD1. Losses at the gene ends were 2 bases for V and 4 bases for J; bases not matched to a gene: 5. This CDR3 region has 16 residues. CDR1 and CDR2 (germline): MNHNY, SVGAGI (reference sequence). DNA for the CDR3: TGTGCCAGCAGTTACGGGACAGGGGCCGGGAATCAGCCCCAGCATTTT. This codes for CASSYGTGAGNQPQHF.

The rearrangement uses TRBV7-2 and TRBJ1-2, with 12 bases identical to TRBD1. Unmatched junction bases numbered 10, after V lost 3 bases and J lost 8 bases. This CDR3 has 16 amino acids. Per the germline V gene, CDR1 is SGHTA and CDR2 is FQGNSA. The CDR3 sequence: CASSFEPGQGASGYTF. CDR3 coding DNA: TGTGCCAGCAGCTTCGAACCGGGACAGGGGGCGTCCGGCTACACCTTC.

V is TRBV20-1 and J is TRBJ2-3; the match to TRBD2 covers 8 bases. Per germline, CDR1 DFQATT and CDR2 SNEGSKA (reference sequence). The CDR3 consists of 17 residues. V lost 1 base to trimming and J lost 2 bases; unmatched junction nucleotides: 11. The CDR3 protein is CSARVIPGLGDTDTQYF. The DNA of the CDR3 is TGCAGTGCTAGAGTCATACCGGGACTAGGAGACACAGATACGCAGTATTTT.

This clonotype was seen just once. The genes are TRBV29-1 and TRBJ1-2; 11 nucleotides align to TRBD1. The CDR3 sequence is 12 residues long. The V gene's germline CDR1 is SQVTM and CDR2 ANQGSEA. Trimming cost V 7 bases and J 10 bases; bases outside gene matches: 8. The CDR3 nucleotides read TGCAGCGCCAAGGGACAGGGGGGGGCCTACACCTTC. Translating it yields CSAKGQGGAYTF.

In this sample, this clonotype turned up a few times. The rearrangement joins TRBV20-1 to TRBJ2-1; D is uncertain. The CDR3 runs to 14 residues. Per germline, CDR1 DFQATT and CDR2 SNEGSKA (reference sequence). Between the trimmed V and J ends, which lost 5 bases and 8 bases, there was a span of 19 bases. CDR3: CSAVGPTSWDEQFF. CDR3 bases: TGCAGTGCTGTGGGCCCCACATCATGGGATGAGCAGTTCTTC.

This chain connects TRBV7-2 to TRBJ1-2, with 9 bases that match TRBD1. This CDR3 spans 14 amino acids. CDR1 is SGHTA and CDR2 is FQGNSA in the germline V gene. J was trimmed by 7 bases and V by 5 bases; bases with no gene match: 8. The CDR3 protein is CASSPTTGGAGYTF. The CDR3 DNA reads as TGTGCCAGCAGCCCAACGACAGGGGGGGCTGGCTACACCTTC.

This clonotype has more than one count but fewer than ten. The chain joins TRBV25-1 to TRBJ1-1; D possibly corresponds to TRBD1 (6 bases). CDR3 size: 17 residues. The germline V gene encodes CDR1 MGHDK and CDR2 SYGVNS. The ends were cut back, 3 bases at V and 0 bases at J, with 17 bases in the middle. The CDR3 sequence: CASSDQGGGPVNTEAFF. The CDR3 DNA reads as TGTGCCAGCAGTGACCAAGGGGGGGGTCCAGTGAACACTGAAGCTTTCTTT.

This clonotype was detected only a few times. The chain employs TRBV20-1 and TRBJ2-7, with D perhaps being TRBD1 or TRBD2 (5 bases each). The CDR3 runs to 15 residues. Per germline, CDR1 DFQATT and CDR2 SNEGSKA (reference sequence). Deletions cut 4 bases from V and 0 bases from J, with 16 bases between. The CDR3 loop is CSATTGPPSSYEQYF. CDR3 DNA sequence: TGCAGTGCTACTACGGGACCTCCAAGCTCCTACGAGCAGTACTTC.

The chain combines TRBV7-2 with TRBJ2-3; a weak D match, TRBD2 (6 bases). Germline loops: CDR1 SGHTA, CDR2 FQGNSA. The V and J ends lost 2 bases and 3 bases respectively, with 9 bases between them. The CDR3 is 14 amino acids. This CDR3 is CASSLWLATDTQYF. For the CDR3, the DNA is TGTGCCAGCAGCTTATGGCTAGCGACAGATACGCAGTATTTT.

This rearrangement joins TRBV12-3 or TRBV12-4 to TRBJ2-5, with D uncertain. This CDR3 spans 16 amino acids. V was cut by 5 bases and J by 4 bases, with 20 bases left in between. The CDR3 region is CASSVPKPSAPETQYF. CDR3 coding DNA: TGTGCCAGCAGTGTACCAAAACCTTCTGCCCCAGAGACCCAGTACTTC.

The table lists this clonotype with a few counts. The chain is built from TRBV20-1 and TRBJ2-7, with TRBD1 identical over 9 bases. V trimming: 6 bases; J trimming: 4 bases; junction bases outside the gene matches: 4. In germline, CDR1 is DFQATT, CDR2 SNEGSKA (reference sequence). The CDR3 totals 12 residues. The CDR3 spells CSAAQGAYEQYF. CDR3 coding DNA: TGCAGTGCAGCACAGGGGGCTTACGAGCAGTACTTC.

The rearrangement links TRBV14 to TRBJ2-7; D is undetermined. Germline assignment: CDR1 SGHDN and CDR2 FVKESK. V dropped 0 bases and J dropped 3 bases, with 12 bases sitting between them. The CDR3 has 15 amino acids. This CDR3 is CASSQDPHSRYEQYF. DNA for the CDR3: TGTGCCAGCAGCCAAGATCCCCACAGCCGCTACGAGCAGTACTTC.

The rearrangement uses TRBV29-1 and TRBJ1-5, with 7 bases aligning to TRBD1. This CDR3 contains 12 residues. From germline, CDR1 is SQVTM and CDR2 ANQGSEA. The J segment lost 11 bases and the V segment lost 5 bases, leaving 9 bases of the junction unmatched. CDR3 in amino acids: CSVNLGGLSQHF. In DNA, the CDR3 is TGCAGCGTTAATTTAGGGGGCCTGTCCCAGCATTTT.

This sequence joins TRBV7-9 and TRBJ2-1, with 10 bases fitting TRBD2. Per germline, CDR1 SEHNR and CDR2 FQNEAQ (reference sequence). The CDR3 consists of 17 residues. The V and J ends lost 4 bases and 7 bases, in that order; junction bases with no gene match: 13. CDR3 sequence (DNA): TGTGCCAGCAGCTCCTTGGGAACTAGCGGGGAGCGGAATGAGCAGTTCTTC. Amino acids: CASSSLGTSGERNEQFF.

The chain combines TRBV20-1 with TRBJ1-4; D is perhaps TRBD1 (6 bases). Germline-derived CDR1 and CDR2 are DFQATT and SNEGSKA (reference sequence). This CDR3 contains 16 residues. Deletions cut 6 bases from V and 10 bases from J, with 27 bases between. The CDR3 bases are TGCAGTGCCGTCCGGGGGATCGGGGGGGCGGGCGGAAAACTGTTTTTT. It specifies CSAVRGIGGAGGKLFF.

The table lists this clonotype with a few counts. The V call is TRBV3-1, the J call TRBJ2-7; 8 bases agree with TRBD1. Losses at the gene ends were 1 base for V and 2 bases for J; bases not matched to a gene: 4. The CDR3 sequence is 15 residues long. CDR1 is LGHDT and CDR2 is YNNKEL in the germline V gene (reference sequence). The CDR3 loop reads CASSQGGTGPYEQYF. The CDR3 DNA reads as TGTGCCAGCAGCCAAGGCGGGACAGGACCCTACGAGCAGTACTTC.

The chain combines TRBV4-3 with TRBJ2-1; 12 bases are shared with TRBD2. CDR1 and CDR2 (germline): LGHNA, YSLEER. The CDR3 is 17 amino acids. V dropped 0 bases and J dropped 6; count of bases not matched to a gene: 6. CDR3 sequence: CASSQDLAGGPGNEQFF. As DNA, the CDR3 is TGCGCCAGCAGCCAAGACCTAGCGGGGGGGCCAGGCAATGAGCAGTTCTTC.

This clonotype was seen a few times. This rearrangement joins TRBV29-1 to TRBJ1-1; D uncertain. V dropped 7 bases and J dropped 10 bases, with 16 bases sitting between them. This CDR3 has 11 residues. Germline CDR1 is SQVTM and CDR2 is ANQGSEA. This CDR3 reads CSGASERGAFF. CDR3 coding DNA: TGCAGCGGGGCTTCGGAACGAGGAGCTTTCTTT.